This T cell receptor beta chain was identified in a study of blood T cell repertoires in COVID-19. Across the whole study: Samples taken during acute and convalescent COVID-19 were collected in the United States, Italy and Spain. T cells, B-cell-depleted T cells, or PBMCs provided the cDNA or gDNA that served as material.

The age range of participants was about 18 to 90 years, with residence in under 25 US areas. As processed by the authors: Nucleated cell counts were estimated from reference gene primer amplification. TCRdb's table, derived via immunoSEQ multiplex PCR, lists solely in-frame clones and lacks some. That table is the source of V, J and clone size, and D and trimming were worked out from the DNA. Of 130,000 or so clones detected, around 84% appear once; the ten largest clones hold approximately 2.4%. The CDR3 loop spans 16 amino acids. The V end was cut by 0 bases, the J end by 6 bases, with 14 bases between. Germline values: CDR1 MNHEY, CDR2 SVGAGI.

This TCR was sampled from a man aged 40-50 years with acute COVID-19. The source material was PBMCs or T cells enriched from blood (not recorded which). This sequence joins TRBV6-5 and TRBJ1-4, with D perhaps TRBD1 (6 bases). The CDR3 region has the DNA TGTGCCAGCAGTTACTCGACAGGTCAAGGTGATGAAAAACTGTTTTTT. Protein product: CASSYSTGQGDEKLFF.